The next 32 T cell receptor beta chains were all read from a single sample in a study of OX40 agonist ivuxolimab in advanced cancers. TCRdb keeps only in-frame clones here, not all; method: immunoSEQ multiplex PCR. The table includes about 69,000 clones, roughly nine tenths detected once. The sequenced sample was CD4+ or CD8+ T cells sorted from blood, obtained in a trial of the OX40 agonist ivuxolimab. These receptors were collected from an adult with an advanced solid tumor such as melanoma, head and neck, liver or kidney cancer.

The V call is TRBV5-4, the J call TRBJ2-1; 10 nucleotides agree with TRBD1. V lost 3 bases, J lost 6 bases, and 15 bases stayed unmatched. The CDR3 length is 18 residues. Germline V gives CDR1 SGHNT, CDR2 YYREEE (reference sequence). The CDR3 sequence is CASSSATGGRFVFNEQFF. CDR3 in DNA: TGTGCCAGCAGCTCGGCGACAGGGGGCCGATTTGTATTCAATGAGCAGTTCTTC.

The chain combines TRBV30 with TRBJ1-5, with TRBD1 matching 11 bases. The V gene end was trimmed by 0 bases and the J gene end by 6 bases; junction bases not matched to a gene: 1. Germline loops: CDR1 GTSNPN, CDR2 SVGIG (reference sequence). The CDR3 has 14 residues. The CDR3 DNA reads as TGTGCCTGGAGTGTAGGACAGGGGGCTCAGCCCCAGCATTTT. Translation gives CAWSVGQGAQPQHF.

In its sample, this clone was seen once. DNA of the CDR3: TGTGCCAGTAGCCTTAGCGGGGGACTTACAGATACGCAGTATTTT. It codes for CASSLSGGLTDTQYF. The V and J genes are TRBV19 and TRBJ2-3; 9 bases agree with TRBD2. The V and J ends lost 6 bases and 3 bases, in that order; junction bases with no gene match: 7. The CDR3 contains 15 residues. CDR1 is LNHDA and CDR2 is SQIVND in the germline V gene (reference sequence). Variable domain in full (rest from reference TRBV19 and TRBJ2-3): DGGITQSPKYLFRKEGQNVTLSCEQNLNHDAMYWYRQDPGQGLRLIYYSQIVNDFQKGDIAEGYSVSREKKESFPLTVTSAQKNPTAFYLCASSLSGGLTDTQYFGPGTRLTVL.

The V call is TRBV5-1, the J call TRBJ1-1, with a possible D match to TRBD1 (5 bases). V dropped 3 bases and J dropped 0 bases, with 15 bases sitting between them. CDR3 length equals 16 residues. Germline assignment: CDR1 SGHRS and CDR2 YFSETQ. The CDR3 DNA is TGCGCCAGCAGCTGGCTGGGCCAGGGCGTGAACACTGAAGCTTTCTTT. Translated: CASSWLGQGVNTEAFF.

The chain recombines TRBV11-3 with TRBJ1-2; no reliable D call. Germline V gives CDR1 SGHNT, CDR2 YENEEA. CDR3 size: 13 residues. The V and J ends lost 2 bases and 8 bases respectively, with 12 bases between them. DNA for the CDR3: TGTGCCAGCAGCTTACCCGGCCGCTCGGGCTACACCTTC. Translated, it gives CASSLPGRSGYTF.

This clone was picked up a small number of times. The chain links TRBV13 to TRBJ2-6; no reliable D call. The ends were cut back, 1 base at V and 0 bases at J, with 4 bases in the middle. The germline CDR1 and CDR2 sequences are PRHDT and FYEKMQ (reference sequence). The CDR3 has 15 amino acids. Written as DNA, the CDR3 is TGTGCCAGCAGCTTAGTTAGCTCTGGGGCCAACGTCCTGACTTTC. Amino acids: CASSLVSSGANVLTF.

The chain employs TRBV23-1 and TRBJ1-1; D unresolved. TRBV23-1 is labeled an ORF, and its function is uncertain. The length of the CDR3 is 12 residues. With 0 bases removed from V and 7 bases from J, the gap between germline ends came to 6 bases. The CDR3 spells CASSQSYHEAFF. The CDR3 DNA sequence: TGCGCCAGCAGTCAATCATACCATGAAGCTTTCTTT.

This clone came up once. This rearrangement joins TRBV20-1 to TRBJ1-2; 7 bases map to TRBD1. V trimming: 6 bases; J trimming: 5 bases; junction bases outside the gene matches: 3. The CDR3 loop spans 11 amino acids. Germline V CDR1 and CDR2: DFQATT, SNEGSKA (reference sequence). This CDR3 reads CSARQGYGYTF. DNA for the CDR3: TGCAGTGCGAGACAGGGATATGGCTACACCTTC.

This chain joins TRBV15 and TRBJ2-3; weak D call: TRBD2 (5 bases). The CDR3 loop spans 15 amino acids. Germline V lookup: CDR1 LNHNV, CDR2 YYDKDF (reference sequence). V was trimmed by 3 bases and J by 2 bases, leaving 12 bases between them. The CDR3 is CATSRSDFNTDTQYF. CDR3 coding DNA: TGTGCCACCAGCAGGTCGGACTTTAACACAGATACGCAGTATTTT.

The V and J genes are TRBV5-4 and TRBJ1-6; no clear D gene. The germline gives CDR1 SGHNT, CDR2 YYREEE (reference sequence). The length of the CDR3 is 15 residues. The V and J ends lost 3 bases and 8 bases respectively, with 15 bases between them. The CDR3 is CASSSAPGEYSPLHF. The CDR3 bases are TGTGCCAGCAGCTCTGCGCCCGGGGAATATTCACCCCTCCACTTT.

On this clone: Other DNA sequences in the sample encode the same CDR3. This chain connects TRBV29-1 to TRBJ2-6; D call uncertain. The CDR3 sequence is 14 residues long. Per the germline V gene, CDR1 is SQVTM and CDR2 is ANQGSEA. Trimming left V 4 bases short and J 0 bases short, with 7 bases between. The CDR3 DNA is TGCAGCGTTGTGACAAGCTCTGGGGCCAACGTCCTGACTTTC. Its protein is CSVVTSSGANVLTF.

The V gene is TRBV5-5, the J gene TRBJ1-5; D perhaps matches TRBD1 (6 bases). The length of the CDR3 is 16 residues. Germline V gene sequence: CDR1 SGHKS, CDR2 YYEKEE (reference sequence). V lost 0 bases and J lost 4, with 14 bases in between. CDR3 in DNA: TGTGCCAGCAGCTTGGGCGGTGGCAGGGGTAATCAGCCCCAGCATTTT. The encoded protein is CASSLGGGRGNQPQHF.

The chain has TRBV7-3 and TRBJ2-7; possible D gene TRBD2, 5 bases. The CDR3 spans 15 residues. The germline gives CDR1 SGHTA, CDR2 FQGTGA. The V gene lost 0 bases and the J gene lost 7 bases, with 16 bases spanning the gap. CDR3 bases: TGTGCCAGCAGCTTAACGCACGGGCCCGCGGGTGAGCAGTACTTC. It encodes CASSLTHGPAGEQYF.

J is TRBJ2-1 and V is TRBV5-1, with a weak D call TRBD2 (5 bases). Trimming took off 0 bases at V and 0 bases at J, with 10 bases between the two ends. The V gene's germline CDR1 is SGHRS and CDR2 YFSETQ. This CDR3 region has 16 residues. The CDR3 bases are TGCGCCAGCAGCTTGGTGGAGGATAGCTCCTACAATGAGCAGTTCTTC. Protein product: CASSLVEDSSYNEQFF.

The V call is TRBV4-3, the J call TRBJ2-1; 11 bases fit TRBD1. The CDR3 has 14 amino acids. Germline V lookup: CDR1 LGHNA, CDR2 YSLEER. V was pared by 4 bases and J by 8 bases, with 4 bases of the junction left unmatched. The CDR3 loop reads CASSPGQGADEQFF. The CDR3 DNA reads TGCGCCAGCAGCCCCGGACAGGGGGCTGATGAGCAGTTCTTC.

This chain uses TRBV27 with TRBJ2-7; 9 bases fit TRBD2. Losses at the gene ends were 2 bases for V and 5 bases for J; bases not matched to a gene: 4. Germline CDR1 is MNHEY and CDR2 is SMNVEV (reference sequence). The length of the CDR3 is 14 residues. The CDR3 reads CASSLAGGPDEQYF. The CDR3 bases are TGTGCCAGCAGTTTAGCGGGGGGGCCCGACGAGCAGTACTTC.

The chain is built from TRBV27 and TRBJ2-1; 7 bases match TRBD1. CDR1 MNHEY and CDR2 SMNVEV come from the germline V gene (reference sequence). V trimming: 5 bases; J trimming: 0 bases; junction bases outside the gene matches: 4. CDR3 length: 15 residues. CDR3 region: CASSPGTASYNEQFF. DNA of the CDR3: TGTGCCAGCAGTCCTGGGACAGCCTCCTACAATGAGCAGTTCTTC.

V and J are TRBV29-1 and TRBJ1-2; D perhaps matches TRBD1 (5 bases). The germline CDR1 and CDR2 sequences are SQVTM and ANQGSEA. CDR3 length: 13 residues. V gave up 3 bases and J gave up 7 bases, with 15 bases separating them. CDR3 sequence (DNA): TGCAGCGTTGAGTCCCTCCAAGGGGCTGGCTACACCTTC. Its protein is CSVESLQGAGYTF.

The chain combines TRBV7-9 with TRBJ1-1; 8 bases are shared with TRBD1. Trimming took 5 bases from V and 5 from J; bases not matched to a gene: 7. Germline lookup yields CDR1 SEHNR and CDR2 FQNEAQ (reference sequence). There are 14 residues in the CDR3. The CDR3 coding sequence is TGTGCCAGCAGCCGAACACAGGGGGGTACTGAAGCTTTCTTT. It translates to CASSRTQGGTEAFF.

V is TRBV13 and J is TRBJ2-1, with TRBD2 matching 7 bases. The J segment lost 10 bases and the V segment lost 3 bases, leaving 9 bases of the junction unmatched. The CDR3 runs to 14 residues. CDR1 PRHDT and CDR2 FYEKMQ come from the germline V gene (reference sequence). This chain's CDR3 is CASSLTGGNPEQFF. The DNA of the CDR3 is TGTGCCAGCAGCTTGACGGGGGGAAACCCCGAGCAGTTCTTC.

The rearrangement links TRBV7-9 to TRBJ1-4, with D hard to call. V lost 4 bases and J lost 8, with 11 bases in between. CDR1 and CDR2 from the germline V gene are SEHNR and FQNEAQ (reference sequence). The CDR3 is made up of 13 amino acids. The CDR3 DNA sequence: TGTGCCAGCAGCTCCGGTTCTTGGGAAAAACTGTTTTTT. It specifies CASSSGSWEKLFF. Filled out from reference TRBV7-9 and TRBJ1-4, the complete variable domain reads DTGVSQNPRHKITKRGQNVTFRCDPISEHNRLYWYRQTLGQGPEFLTYFQNEAQLEKSRLLSDRFSAERPKGSFSTLEIQRTEQGDSAMYLCASSSGSWEKLFFGSGTQLSVL.

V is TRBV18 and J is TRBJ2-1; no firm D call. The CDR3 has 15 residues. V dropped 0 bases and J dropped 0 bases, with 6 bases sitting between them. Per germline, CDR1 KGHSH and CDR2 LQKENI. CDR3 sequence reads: CASSPPSSSYNEQFF. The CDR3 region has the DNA TGTGCCAGCTCACCACCGTCCAGCTCCTACAATGAGCAGTTCTTC.

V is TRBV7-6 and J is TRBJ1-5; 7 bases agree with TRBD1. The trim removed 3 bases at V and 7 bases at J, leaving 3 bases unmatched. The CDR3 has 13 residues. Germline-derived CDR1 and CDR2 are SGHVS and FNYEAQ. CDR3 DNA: TGTGCCAGCAGCTTTGGACAGGAGCAGCCCCAGCATTTT. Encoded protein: CASSFGQEQPQHF.

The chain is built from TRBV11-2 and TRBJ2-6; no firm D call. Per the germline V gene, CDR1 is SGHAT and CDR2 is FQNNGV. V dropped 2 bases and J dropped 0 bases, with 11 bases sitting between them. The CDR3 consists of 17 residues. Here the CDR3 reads CASSLSTAGSGANVLTF. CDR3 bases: TGTGCCAGCAGCTTATCTACCGCCGGCTCTGGGGCCAACGTCCTGACTTTC. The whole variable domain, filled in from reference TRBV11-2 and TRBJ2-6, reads EAGVAQSPRYKIIEKRQSVAFWCNPISGHATLYWYQQILGQGPKLLIQFQNNGVVDDSQLPKDRFSAERLKGVDSTLKIQPAKLEDSAVYLCASSLSTAGSGANVLTFGAGSRLTVL.

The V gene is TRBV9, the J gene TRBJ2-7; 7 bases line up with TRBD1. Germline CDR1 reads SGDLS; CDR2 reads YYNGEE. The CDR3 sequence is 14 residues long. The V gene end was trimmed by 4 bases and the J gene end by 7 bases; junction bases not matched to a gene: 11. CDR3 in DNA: TGTGCCAGCAGCCCACCACTTAACAGGGGTGAGCAGTACTTC. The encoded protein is CASSPPLNRGEQYF.

In DNA form, the CDR3 reads TGTGCCAGCAGCTTCCCAGGGAATGAAAAACTGTTTTTT. Its translation: CASSFPGNEKLFF. This chain links TRBV7-9 with TRBJ1-4, with a weak D call TRBD1 (5 bases). This CDR3 spans 13 amino acids. Deletions cut 3 bases from V and 5 bases from J, with 7 bases between. The germline CDR1 and CDR2 sequences are SEHNR and FQNEAQ (reference sequence).

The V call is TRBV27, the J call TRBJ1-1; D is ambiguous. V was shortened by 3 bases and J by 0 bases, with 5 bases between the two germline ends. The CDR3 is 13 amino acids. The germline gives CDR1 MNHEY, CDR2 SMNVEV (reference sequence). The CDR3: CASSFGMNTEAFF. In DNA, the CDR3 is TGTGCCAGCAGTTTTGGCATGAACACTGAAGCTTTCTTT.

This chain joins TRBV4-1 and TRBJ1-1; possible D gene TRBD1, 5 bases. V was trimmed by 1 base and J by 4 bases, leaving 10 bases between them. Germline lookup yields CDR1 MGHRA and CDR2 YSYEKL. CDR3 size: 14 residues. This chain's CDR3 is CASSQGGPGTEAFF. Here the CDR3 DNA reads TGCGCCAGCAGCCAAGGGGGCCCTGGCACTGAAGCTTTCTTT.

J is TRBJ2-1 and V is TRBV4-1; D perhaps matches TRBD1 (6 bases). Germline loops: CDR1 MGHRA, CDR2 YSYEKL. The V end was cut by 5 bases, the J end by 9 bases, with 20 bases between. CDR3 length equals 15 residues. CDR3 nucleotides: TGCGCCAGCAGCACCAACTGGGCAGGGGTAGGTGAGCAGTTCTTC. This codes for CASSTNWAGVGEQFF.

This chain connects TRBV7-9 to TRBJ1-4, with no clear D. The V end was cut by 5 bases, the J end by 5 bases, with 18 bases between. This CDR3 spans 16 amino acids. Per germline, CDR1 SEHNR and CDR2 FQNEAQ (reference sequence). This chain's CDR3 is CASSQILVRANEKLFF. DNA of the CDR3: TGTGCCAGCAGCCAAATCTTGGTCCGGGCGAATGAAAAACTGTTTTTT.

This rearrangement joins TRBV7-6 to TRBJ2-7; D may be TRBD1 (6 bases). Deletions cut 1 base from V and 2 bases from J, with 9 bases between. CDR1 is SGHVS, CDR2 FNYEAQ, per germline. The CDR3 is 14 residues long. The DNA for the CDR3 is TGTGCCAGCAGCTTAGGGACAGAGACCTACGAGCAGTACTTC. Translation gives CASSLGTETYEQYF.

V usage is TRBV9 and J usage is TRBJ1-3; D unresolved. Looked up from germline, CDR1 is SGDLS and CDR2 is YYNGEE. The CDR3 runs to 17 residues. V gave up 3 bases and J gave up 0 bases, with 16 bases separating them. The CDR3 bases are TGTGCCAGCAGCGGGGCTTCCTCTGGGAGCTCTGGAAACACCATATATTTT. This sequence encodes CASSGASSGSSGNTIYF. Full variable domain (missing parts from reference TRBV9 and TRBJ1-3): DSGVTQTPKHLITATGQRVTLRCSPRSGDLSVYWYQQSLDQGLQFLIQYYNGEERAKGNILERFSAQQFPDLHSELNLSSLELGDSALYFCASSGASSGSSGNTIYFGEGSWLTVV.